This T cell receptor beta chain is drawn from a study of OX40 agonist ivuxolimab in advanced cancers. Clones were read by immunoSEQ multiplex PCR, and TCRdb kept only the in-frame ones, dropping some. The repertoire holds roughly 100,000 clones, with around 90% as singletons. Germline CDR1 is LGHNA and CDR2 is YNFKEQ. Trimming at V came to 3 bases and at J to 7 bases, leaving 8 bases not matched to a gene. The CDR3 is made up of 15 amino acids. Baseline, cycle 4 day 1, and cycle 7 day 1 were the blood sampling points. Sequencing was performed on CD4+ or CD8+ T cells sorted from blood, taken in a trial of the OX40 agonist ivuxolimab. The chain links TRBV4-2 to TRBJ2-3; 9 bases match TRBD2. The TCR comes from an adult with an advanced solid tumor such as melanoma, head and neck, liver or kidney cancer. The CDR3 loop reads CASSQENGLAYTQYF. The CDR3 DNA reads as TGTGCCAGCAGCCAGGAAAATGGACTAGCGTATACGCAGTATTTT.